These T cell receptor beta chains were read from a single sample in a study of T cell changes during pregnancy in multiple sclerosis. Sequencing was performed with immunoSEQ multiplex PCR; in TCRdb, only in-frame clones are kept and a portion is missing. Of about 75,000 clones in the sample, 90% to 95% were seen once. This material consisted of CD4+ T cells from peripheral blood mononuclear cells, taken after pregnancy. Every receptor here comes from a female donor with multiple sclerosis, enrolled in a pregnancy study. The CDR3 runs from the conserved cysteine through the conserved F or W. D genes are given only for firm matches. Not every row has a clone size; where given, it reads once, few, many or a size class.

d_call	cdr3_length	clone_size	j_call	v_call	cdr3_nt	cdr3_aa
TRBD2	14	.	TRBJ2-7	TRBV11-2	TGTGCCAGCAGTCCTAGCGGGAGTATCCACGAGCAGTACTTC	CASSPSGSIHEQYF
TRBD2	15	once	TRBJ2-3	TRBV5-8	TGTGCCAGCAGCCGCGATAGCGGGAGCACAGATACGCAGTATTTT	CASSRDSGSTDTQYF
.	16	once	TRBJ2-6	TRBV4-1	TGCGCCAGCAGCCCAACAGGGTCGGCTGGGGCCAACGTCCTGACTTTC	CASSPTGSAGANVLTF
.	16	.	TRBJ2-1	TRBV5-1	TGCGCCAGCAGCTTGAGGGGGAGGACTAGTCGGGGTGAGCAGTTCTTC	CASSLRGRTSRGEQFF
.	16	.	TRBJ2-5	TRBV9	TGTGCCAGCAGCGTAGGGGTGTCCAGGGCCCAGGAGACCCAGTACTTC	CASSVGVSRAQETQYF
TRBD1	17	.	TRBJ1-5	TRBV29-1	TGCAGCGTTGAAGCAGGACAGGGGAGATTTAGCAATCAGCCCCAGCATTTT	CSVEAGQGRFSNQPQHF
TRBD2	13	.	TRBJ2-1	TRBV10-3	TGTGCCATCAGTGCGGGGGGAAACAATGAGCAGTTCTTC	CAISAGGNNEQFF
.	16	.	TRBJ2-1	TRBV10-3	TGTGCCATCAGTGCATCCTTAGCCGGAGGAGTTAATGAGCAGTTCTTC	CAISASLAGGVNEQFF
.	15	.	TRBJ2-3	TRBV2	TGTGCCAGCAGTGAAGCGCTAGCAGGTCGGGATACGCAGTATTTT	CASSEALAGRDTQYF
.	12	.	TRBJ2-1	TRBV19	TGTGCCAGTAGAGGCAGGGTAGGTGAGCAGTTCTTC	CASRGRVGEQFF
.	13	.	TRBJ1-1	TRBV9	TGTGCCAGCAGCGTAGCGGTGAACACTGAAGCTTTCTTT	CASSVAVNTEAFF
.	15	once	TRBJ1-5	TRBV6-5	TGTGCCAGCAGCTCCGCAGGGGTCGGCAATCAGCCCCAGCATTTT	CASSSAGVGNQPQHF
.	15	.	TRBJ2-7	TRBV28	TGTGCCAGCAGTGGATCTACTGAGGCCTCCTACGAGCAGTACTTC	CASSGSTEASYEQYF
.	13	.	TRBJ2-2	TRBV7-9	TGTGCCAGCAGCTTAGGAGGGTCCGGGGAGCTGTTTTTT	CASSLGGSGELFF
TRBD2	15	.	TRBJ2-1	TRBV11-1	TGTGCCAGCAGCTTAGCGGTACTAGCGGGAGGGGAGCAGTTCTTC	CASSLAVLAGGEQFF
TRBD1	16	.	TRBJ1-1	TRBV28	TGTGCCAGCAGTCCACACCAGGGACAGGGGATTACTGAAGCTTTCTTT	CASSPHQGQGITEAFF
.	13	.	TRBJ2-5	TRBV6-6	TGTGCCAGCAGTTTAGAAGAAACAGAGACCCAGTACTTC	CASSLEETETQYF
TRBD2	17	.	TRBJ2-1	TRBV11-3	TGTGCCAGCAGCTCCCAAGGCTCTAGTTGGGGGGGCAATGAGCAGTTCTTC	CASSSQGSSWGGNEQFF
.	15	.	TRBJ1-5	TRBV21-1	TGTGCCAGCAGCAAAAAAATCAGCAAGCGTCAGCCCCAGCATTTT	CASSKKISKRQPQHF
.	13	.	TRBJ1-5	TRBV7-2	TGTGCCAGCAGCTCCGGGGGTTACCAGCCCCAGCATTTT	CASSSGGYQPQHF
TRBD2	16	.	TRBJ2-5	TRBV6-6	TGTGCCAGCACCGGGGGAGGGGCGGGAGGGCAAGAGACCCAGTACTTC	CASTGGGAGGQETQYF
TRBD2	15	.	TRBJ2-1	TRBV28	TGTGCCAGCAGTTTAGGGACTAGCGGGAGGAATGAGCAGTTCTTC	CASSLGTSGRNEQFF
.	14	.	TRBJ1-5	TRBV10-3	TGTGCCATCAGTTCTCAGGGGTCAAATCAGCCCCAGCATTTT	CAISSQGSNQPQHF
TRBD1	18	.	TRBJ2-3	TRBV11-3	TGTGCCAGCAGCCGCCGGACAGGGGGCGCAGTGAGCACAGATACGCAGTATTTT	CASSRRTGGAVSTDTQYF
TRBD1	12	.	TRBJ1-2	TRBV15	TGTGCCACCAGCTCAGGGGGAAATGGCTACACCTTC	CATSSGGNGYTF
TRBD1	12	.	TRBJ1-4	TRBV2	TGTGCCAGCATTTGGACAGGGGAAAAACTGTTTTTT	CASIWTGEKLFF
TRBD2	15	.	TRBJ2-1	TRBV19	TGTGCCAGTAGTAATGGACTAGCGGGAGTCGATGAGCAGTTCTTC	CASSNGLAGVDEQFF
.	14	.	TRBJ2-5	TRBV9	TGTGCCAGCAGCGCGAGGCTAGACCATCCACCCCAGTACTTC	CASSARLDHPPQYF
.	15	.	TRBJ1-1	TRBV18	TGTGCCAGCTCACCGAAGACAGACCTTCACACTGAAGCTTTCTTT	CASSPKTDLHTEAFF
.	15	once	TRBJ2-1	TRBV9	TGTGCCAGCAGCGTAGTAGGGGGAGCCTACAATGAGCAGTTCTTC	CASSVVGGAYNEQFF
.	16	.	TRBJ1-4	TRBV28	TGTGCCAGCAGTTCGCCCTGGGAGGGACCTAATGAAAAACTGTTTTTT	CASSSPWEGPNEKLFF
.	15	.	TRBJ1-6	TRBV6-5	TGTGCCAGCAACCCACAGGGTTTGGCCGGTTCACCCCTCCACTTT	CASNPQGLAGSPLHF
TRBD1	15	.	TRBJ2-2	TRBV11-2	TGTGCCAGCAGCCCGGACAGGGCGAACACCGGGGAGCTGTTTTTT	CASSPDRANTGELFF
TRBD2	14	.	TRBJ2-7	TRBV6-5	TGTGCCAGCAGTCCACCGGGACTAGGAGGCGAGCAGTACTTC	CASSPPGLGGEQYF
TRBD1	16	.	TRBJ2-5	TRBV5-4	TGTGCCAGCAGCTTGGACGTTTGGACAGGACTGGAGACCCAGTACTTC	CASSLDVWTGLETQYF
TRBD2	16	.	TRBJ2-7	TRBV5-6	TGTGCCAGCAGCTTGGACGGCGGGAGGCCAACGTACGAGCAGTACTTC	CASSLDGGRPTYEQYF
TRBD2	16	.	TRBJ2-3	TRBV4-3	TGCGCCAGCAGCCAGGCTCCTCCGGGGGGGGTTGATACGCAGTATTTT	CASSQAPPGGVDTQYF
.	16	.	TRBJ1-2	TRBV10-3	TGTGCCATCAGTGATATAAAGACATTCTCTAACTATGGCTACACCTTC	CAISDIKTFSNYGYTF
TRBD2	15	.	TRBJ2-1	TRBV5-1	TGCGCCAGCAGCTTAAGCCTAGCGGGAGAAGGTGAGCAGTTCTTC	CASSLSLAGEGEQFF
.	10	.	TRBJ2-4	TRBV28	TGTGCCAGCAGCGGTGGGCCTCAGTACTTC	CASSGGPQYF
TRBD2	18	.	TRBJ2-4	TRBV18	TGTGCCAGCTCACCCCGGACTAGCGGGAGCATTACCAAAAACATTCAGTACTTC	CASSPRTSGSITKNIQYF
.	16	.	TRBJ2-1	TRBV5-1	TGCGCCAGCAGCTCACTATCTAGCGACTCCTACAATGAGCAGTTCTTC	CASSSLSSDSYNEQFF
.	18	once	TRBJ2-7	TRBV4-3	TGCGCCAGCAGCCAGGACCTTAGCGGTTCTCGACCCGCCTACGAGCAGTACTTC	CASSQDLSGSRPAYEQYF
TRBD1	13	.	TRBJ1-2	TRBV29-1	TGCAGCGTTGAAGGGACAGGGAACTATGGCTACACCTTC	CSVEGTGNYGYTF
.	14	.	TRBJ1-1	TRBV18	TGTGCCAGCTCACCAGGGACTCTGGTGGCTGAAGCTTTCTTT	CASSPGTLVAEAFF
TRBD2	13	.	TRBJ2-7	TRBV28	TGTGCCAGCAGGGGGACTAGCCGCTACGAGCAGTACTTC	CASRGTSRYEQYF
.	16	.	TRBJ2-2	TRBV9	TGTGCCAGCAGCGTAGATGGGTTGGGGCACACCGGGGAGCTGTTTTTT	CASSVDGLGHTGELFF
TRBD2	15	.	TRBJ2-7	TRBV7-3	TGTGCCAGCAGCTTAAGTGGCGGGAGTGTGTACGAGCAGTACTTC	CASSLSGGSVYEQYF
TRBD2	16	.	TRBJ2-2	TRBV5-4	TGTGCCAGCAGCTCAGCAGGACTAGACAACACCGGGGAGCTGTTTTTT	CASSSAGLDNTGELFF
TRBD1	13	.	TRBJ1-5	TRBV28	TGTGCCAGCATGGACAGGATCAATCAGCCCCAGCATTTT	CASMDRINQPQHF